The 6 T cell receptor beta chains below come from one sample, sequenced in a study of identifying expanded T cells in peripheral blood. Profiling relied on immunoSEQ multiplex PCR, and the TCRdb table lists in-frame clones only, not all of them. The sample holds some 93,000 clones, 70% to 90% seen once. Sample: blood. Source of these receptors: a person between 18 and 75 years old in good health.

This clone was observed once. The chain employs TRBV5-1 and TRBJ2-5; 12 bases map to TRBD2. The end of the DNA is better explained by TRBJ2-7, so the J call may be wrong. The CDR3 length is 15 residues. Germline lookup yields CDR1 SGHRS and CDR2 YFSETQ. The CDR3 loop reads CASSLAGGHSYEQYF. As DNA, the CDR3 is TGCGCCAGCAGTCTAGCGGGGGGGCACTCCTACGAGCAGTACTTC.

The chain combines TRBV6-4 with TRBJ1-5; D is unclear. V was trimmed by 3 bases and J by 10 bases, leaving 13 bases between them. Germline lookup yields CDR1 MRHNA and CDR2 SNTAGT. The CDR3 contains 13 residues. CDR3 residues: CASSEGIGYPQHF. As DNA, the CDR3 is TGTGCCAGCAGTGAAGGGATCGGGTATCCCCAGCATTTT.

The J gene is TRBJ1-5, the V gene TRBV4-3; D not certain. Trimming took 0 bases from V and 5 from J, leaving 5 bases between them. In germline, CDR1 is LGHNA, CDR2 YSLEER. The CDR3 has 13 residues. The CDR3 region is CASSQDEHQPQHF. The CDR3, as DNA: TGCGCCAGCAGCCAAGATGAACATCAGCCCCAGCATTTT.

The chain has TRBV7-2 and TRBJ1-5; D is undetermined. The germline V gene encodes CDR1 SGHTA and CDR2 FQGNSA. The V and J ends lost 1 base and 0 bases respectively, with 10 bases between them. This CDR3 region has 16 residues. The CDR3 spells CASSLVAAYSNQPQHF. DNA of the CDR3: TGTGCCAGCAGCTTAGTGGCGGCGTATAGCAATCAGCCCCAGCATTTT. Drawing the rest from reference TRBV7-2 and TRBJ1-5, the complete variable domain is GAGVSQSPSNKVTEKGKDVELRCDPISGHTALYWYRQSLGQGLEFLIYFQGNSAPDKSGLPSDRFSAERTGGSVSTLTIQRTQQEDSAVYLCASSLVAAYSNQPQHFGDGTRLSIL.

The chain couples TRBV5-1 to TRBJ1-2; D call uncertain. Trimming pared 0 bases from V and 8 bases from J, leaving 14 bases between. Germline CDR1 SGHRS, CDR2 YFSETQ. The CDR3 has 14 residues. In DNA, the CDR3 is TGCGCCAGCAGCTTGGAGGCAGCCGCCGGGGGCTACACCTTC. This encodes CASSLEAAAGGYTF.

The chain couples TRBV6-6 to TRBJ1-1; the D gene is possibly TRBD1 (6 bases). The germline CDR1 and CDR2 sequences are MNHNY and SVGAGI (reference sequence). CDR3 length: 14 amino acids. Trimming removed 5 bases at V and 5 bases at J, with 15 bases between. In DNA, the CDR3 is TGTGCCAGCAGTGATTGGGGGGCGAGTACTGAAGCTTTCTTT. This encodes CASSDWGASTEAFF.